This TCR beta chain was recovered during a study of T cell changes during pregnancy in multiple sclerosis (dated by TCRdb to the late 2010s). Study-wide context: The study looked at changes in the T cell repertoire across pregnancy in women with multiple sclerosis.

Library preparation employed the immunoSEQ multiplex PCR assay. Here the immuneACCESS table is served through TCRdb, limited to in-frame sequences with V and J called. Missing clones are a known gap in these copies; in checked studies unresolved V genes cover under half, and the rest lacks a known reason. Counted in this sample were approximately 41,000 clones; around 90% of them appeared once. The top ten clonotypes cover 0.5% to 0.85% of the sample. As concerns this clone: Its antigen target is currently unknown. Base qualities were left out, and no much larger clone turns up one base away.

Spanning cysteine to phenylalanine, the CDR3 consists of 15 amino acids. This entry keeps only the CDR3 DNA: 45 bases, framed from base 1. V and J are trimmed by 5 bases and 0 bases, and the gene matches miss 7 bases of the junction. According to the germline V gene, CDR1 reads SGHTA and CDR2 reads FQGNSA. The material sequenced was CD4+ T cells from peripheral blood mononuclear cells, taken in the second trimester of pregnancy. The chain is assembled from TRBV7-2 and TRBJ2-7; the junction holds 7 bases that match TRBD2. The clonotype originates from a female donor in good health, enrolled as a control in a pregnancy study. The sequence in DNA is TGTGCCAGCAGCCCCTTTCGGGGGGACTCCTACGAGCAGTACTTC. Translated, it reads CASSPFRGDSYEQYF.